This TCR beta chain stems from a study of response to subunit inactivated influenza vaccine. Notes on this clonotype: Antigen: not known.

Trimming took 6 bases from V and 4 from J; bases not matched to a gene: 5. This CDR3 has 14 amino acids. The germline CDR1 and CDR2 sequences are ENHRY and SYGVKD. Study outcomes and limitations: Authors suggested seasonal influenza vaccinations each recruit few new T cells.

TCRdb processed the RT-PCR reads anew with MiXCR; each CDR3 protein has one entry. The sample lists 650,000 to 850,000 distinct CDR3 sequences, about 14% occurring once. The J gene is TRBJ2-1, the V gene TRBV10-3; the match to TRBD1 covers 8 bases. The input for sequencing was PBMCs from blood, taken 14 to 15 days before vaccination. The origin of this receptor is a man aged 50 or older who received an inactivated influenza vaccine. The CDR3 DNA sequence: TGTGCCATCAGCCAGACAGGGGAGTACAATGAGCAGTTCTTC. Its protein product is CAISQTGEYNEQFF.